Given below is one TCR beta chain in context. Its antigen is as yet unknown. This table comes from immunoSEQ multiplex PCR, and its TCRdb copy is limited to in-frame clones, with some not included. The table lists 160,000 or so clones, around 89% of them singletons. V shed 4 bases and J shed 2 bases, with 17 bases lying between them. There are 16 residues in the CDR3. Germline CDR1 and CDR2: SGHRS and YFSETQ. This entry is derived from a study of cytomegalovirus exposure and HLA in healthy donors. Whole-study results and caveats: Despite most TCR sequences being rare, some public TCRs occurred in many donors. A list of 150 to 200 TCR beta chains associated with cytomegalovirus was given.

The sequencing sample was made of PBMCs. The TCR sequence derives from a man aged 18 to 29 in good health and CMV-seronegative. This chain joins TRBV5-1 and TRBJ2-3; D is perhaps TRBD2 (5 bases). The CDR3 nucleotides are TGCGCCAGCAGCCCGGTCGGGCGGGCTTCCACAGATACGCAGTATTTT. Its protein is CASSPVGRASTDTQYF.